Listed here are 25 T cell receptor beta chains from one sample, sequenced in a study of OX40 agonist ivuxolimab in advanced cancers. Only in-frame clones appear in the TCRdb table, and some are missing; sequencing was by immunoSEQ multiplex PCR. The data show fewer than 110,000 clones, with more than 85% seen just once and about 1.2% held by the top ten. Source: CD4+ or CD8+ T cells sorted from blood, taken in a trial of the OX40 agonist ivuxolimab. The receptors stem from an adult with an advanced solid tumor such as melanoma, head and neck, liver or kidney cancer.

V usage is TRBV7-2 and J usage is TRBJ2-1; a possible D gene is TRBD1 (5 bases). The CDR3 is made up of 16 amino acids. The germline V gene encodes CDR1 SGHTA and CDR2 FQGNSA. Trimming pared 4 bases from V and 14 bases from J, leaving 27 bases between. This chain's CDR3 is CASSSKTVRASQVEFF. The CDR3 DNA follows: TGTGCCAGCAGCTCAAAGACAGTCCGGGCCTCTCAGGTGGAGTTCTTC.

This chain connects TRBV19 to TRBJ1-1; TRBD1 might be the D (5 bases). Germline V gene sequence: CDR1 LNHDA, CDR2 SQIVND (reference sequence). This CDR3 region has 15 residues. Trimming took off 5 bases at V and 0 bases at J, with 13 bases between the two ends. The CDR3 bases are TGTGCCAGTAGTCGAGACGGGACCCTGAACACTGAAGCTTTCTTT. Translation gives CASSRDGTLNTEAFF.

The chain combines TRBV6-4 with TRBJ2-3, with unresolved D. This CDR3 comprises 13 residues. The V and J ends lost 0 bases and 5 bases respectively, with 6 bases between them. Germline CDR1 MRHNA, CDR2 SNTAGT. DNA for the CDR3: TGTGCCAGCAGTGACTCGAAAGTAGATACGCAGTATTTT. It translates to CASSDSKVDTQYF.

The rearrangement uses TRBV7-6 and TRBJ2-2; D may be TRBD2 (6 bases). The V end was cut by 5 bases, the J end by 5 bases, with 18 bases between. The CDR3 totals 16 residues. Germline V lookup: CDR1 SGHVS, CDR2 FNYEAQ. CDR3 loop: CASSERRGVGTGELFF. CDR3 DNA: TGTGCCAGCAGCGAGAGGCGGGGAGTAGGGACCGGGGAGCTGTTTTTT.

This CDR3 is CASSVDGATNTGELFF. CDR3 bases: TGTGCCAGCAGCGTAGATGGAGCGACGAACACCGGGGAGCTGTTTTTT. This sequence joins TRBV9 and TRBJ2-2; D gene unclear. This CDR3 is built from 16 residues. The V gene lost 0 bases and the J gene lost 0 bases, with 9 bases spanning the gap. Per germline, CDR1 SGDLS and CDR2 YYNGEE.

J is TRBJ2-7 and V is TRBV5-1; 8 bases align to TRBD2. The germline CDR1 and CDR2 sequences are SGHRS and YFSETQ. This CDR3 is built from 15 residues. With V trimmed by 4 bases and J by 4 bases, 10 bases remained unmatched. The CDR3 loop reads CASSLSRTSSYEQYF. The DNA for the CDR3 is TGCGCCAGCAGCCTAAGTCGGACTAGCAGTTACGAGCAGTACTTC. Variable domain in full (rest from reference TRBV5-1 and TRBJ2-7): KAGVTQTPRYLIKTRGQQVTLSCSPISGHRSVSWYQQTPGQGLQFLFEYFSETQRNKGNFPGRFSGRQFSNSRSEMNVSTLELGDSALYLCASSLSRTSSYEQYFGPGTRLTVT.

The CDR3 DNA follows: TGTGCCAGCAGCCTACCTACAGGGGGGACAGATACGCAGTATTTT. It is translated as CASSLPTGGTDTQYF. The chain couples TRBV5-8 to TRBJ2-3, with 8 bases identical to TRBD1. After removal of 4 bases from V and 3 bases from J, the junction contained 7 bases not matched to a gene. Per germline, CDR1 SGHTS and CDR2 YDEGEE. This CDR3 has 15 amino acids.

This sequence joins TRBV10-3 and TRBJ1-2, with a tentative D call TRBD1 (5 bases). The CDR3 sequence is 14 residues long. The germline V gene has CDR1 ENHRY and CDR2 SYGVKD. V was clipped by 2 bases and J by 8 bases, with 15 bases between them. CDR3 sequence reads: CAISEDSRVGGYTF. In nucleotides, the CDR3 is TGTGCCATCAGTGAGGACAGCCGAGTTGGAGGCTACACCTTC.

This clone appeared once. The rearrangement joins TRBV28 to TRBJ2-6; D might be TRBD2 (5 bases). CDR1 is MDHEN and CDR2 is SYDVKM in the germline V gene. The CDR3 consists of 16 residues. Deletions cut 6 bases from V and 0 bases from J, with 12 bases between. For the CDR3, the DNA is TGTGCCAGCAGATTAGGACTCATCTCTGGGGCCAACGTCCTGACTTTC. Amino acid sequence: CASRLGLISGANVLTF.

The chain has TRBV28 and TRBJ1-1; D possibly corresponds to TRBD1 (6 bases). Deletions cut 6 bases from V and 1 base from J, with 15 bases between. Germline CDR1 and CDR2: MDHEN and SYDVKM. The CDR3 has 15 amino acids. DNA of the CDR3: TGTGCCAGCAGCCGAATTGGACAGCCGAACACTGAAGCTTTCTTT. This codes for CASSRIGQPNTEAFF.

This chain connects TRBV29-1 to TRBJ2-7, with 8 bases that match TRBD1. CDR1 SQVTM and CDR2 ANQGSEA come from the germline V gene. This CDR3 is 13 amino acids long. Germline trimming cut 7 bases from V and 0 bases from J; bases unmatched to any gene: 5. The CDR3 loop is CSARQGFSYEQYF. The CDR3 nucleotides are TGCAGCGCGAGACAGGGGTTCTCCTACGAGCAGTACTTC.

The gene calls are TRBV10-3 and TRBJ1-5; D may be TRBD1 (5 bases). Germline values: CDR1 ENHRY, CDR2 SYGVKD. The CDR3 consists of 15 residues. Trimming took 0 bases from V and 7 from J, leaving 13 bases between them. CDR3 nucleotide sequence: TGTGCCATCAGTGAGTCTGGTGGGGGTAGGCAGCCCCAGCATTTT. Translating it yields CAISESGGGRQPQHF.

This chain joins TRBV6-1 and TRBJ2-7; 9 bases fit TRBD2. Germline V gene sequence: CDR1 MNHNS, CDR2 SASEGT. Trimming cost V 3 bases and J 3 bases; bases outside gene matches: 6. The CDR3 runs 15 residues. DNA of the CDR3: TGTGCCAGCAGTGAGTTTAGCGGGAGTTTCTACGAGCAGTACTTC. This encodes CASSEFSGSFYEQYF.

This clone was seen once. This chain joins TRBV28 and TRBJ2-1; possibly TRBD2 for D (6 bases). Germline-derived CDR1 and CDR2 are MDHEN and SYDVKM. The ends were cut back, 7 bases at V and 7 bases at J, with 14 bases in the middle. This CDR3 is built from 13 residues. Written as DNA, the CDR3 is TGTGCCAGCACCTCCCGACTAGTAAATGAGCAGTTCTTC. Translating it yields CASTSRLVNEQFF.

This clone was seen just once. The genes are TRBV28 and TRBJ2-5; TRBD1 aligns across 11 bases. Looked up from germline, CDR1 is MDHEN and CDR2 is SYDVKM. The CDR3 runs 16 residues. Trimming removed 5 bases from V and 4 bases from J; junction bases left unmatched: 9. The CDR3 bases are TGTGCCAGCAGTACTCCATGGACAGGGGGCGTAGAGACCCAGTACTTC. This translates into CASSTPWTGGVETQYF.

This chain connects TRBV5-4 to TRBJ2-1, with a tentative D call TRBD2 (5 bases). The V gene's germline CDR1 is SGHNT and CDR2 YYREEE (reference sequence). The CDR3 extends over 14 amino acids. V was trimmed by 0 bases and J by 2 bases, leaving 6 bases between them. The CDR3 coding sequence is TGTGCCAGCAGCTTGGCGGGAACCTACAATGAGCAGTTCTTC. It translates to CASSLAGTYNEQFF.

The V and J genes are TRBV27 and TRBJ2-1; tentative D call: TRBD1 (6 bases). The CDR3 length is 14 residues. Between the trimmed V and J ends, which lost 6 bases and 3 bases, there was a span of 12 bases. The germline gives CDR1 MNHEY, CDR2 SMNVEV (reference sequence). As DNA, the CDR3 is TGTGCCAGCAGCTCTCAGGGGTACTACAATGAGCAGTTCTTC. Protein: CASSSQGYYNEQFF.

The chain carries TRBV5-4 and TRBJ2-1, with TRBD2 matching over 12 bases. Germline CDR1 and CDR2: SGHNT and YYREEE (reference sequence). The CDR3 has 20 amino acids. J gave up 1 base and V 0 bases, and 11 bases lay outside the gene matches. CDR3 amino acids: CASSLDSGLAGGRSYNEQFF. CDR3 nucleotides: TGTGCCAGCAGCTTGGATTCGGGGCTAGCGGGAGGGAGGTCCTACAATGAGCAGTTCTTC.

The chain carries TRBV6-6 and TRBJ1-2; TRBD1 aligns across 7 bases. This CDR3 region has 14 residues. CDR1 MNHNY and CDR2 SVGAGI come from the germline V gene (reference sequence). With V trimmed by 2 bases and J by 5 bases, 5 bases remained unmatched. The CDR3 region has the DNA TGTGCCAGCAGTTACGAGAGGGGGCCATATGGCTACACCTTC. Its translation is CASSYERGPYGYTF.

The genes are TRBV12-5 and TRBJ2-1, with 10 positions matching TRBD2. The CDR3 length is 14 residues. The germline V gene has CDR1 LGHNT and CDR2 FRNRAP. The V gene end was trimmed by 6 bases and the J gene end by 11 bases; junction bases not matched to a gene: 10. CDR3 DNA: TGTGCTAGTGGCGCCGGGACTAGCGATGTGCAGCAGTTCTTC. Translation: CASGAGTSDVQQFF.

The V and J genes are TRBV4-2 and TRBJ2-7; 12 bases agree with TRBD2. Germline assignment: CDR1 LGHNA and CDR2 YNFKEQ. V lost 0 bases and J lost 0; bases outside the gene matches: 9. This CDR3 is 19 amino acids long. The CDR3 DNA is TGTGCCAGCAGCCAAGATCCTAGCGGGAGGGCAGATACCTCCTACGAGCAGTACTTC. The encoded protein is CASSQDPSGRADTSYEQYF.

J is TRBJ1-2 and V is TRBV6-6, with D unresolved. The CDR3 runs 16 residues. From germline, CDR1 is MNHNY and CDR2 SVGAGI (reference sequence). Trimming took 8 bases from V and 5 from J, leaving 24 bases between them. This CDR3 is CASGHSPPGFPYGYTF. CDR3 coding DNA: TGTGCCAGCGGTCACTCCCCTCCCGGTTTCCCTTATGGCTACACCTTC.

CDR3 loop: CATGDRGIEPQHF. As DNA, the CDR3 is TGTGCCACGGGAGACAGGGGAATAGAGCCCCAGCATTTT. The chain links TRBV19 to TRBJ1-5; 8 bases are shared with TRBD1. The CDR3 has 13 residues. V dropped 10 bases and J dropped 8; count of bases not matched to a gene: 10. Germline lookup yields CDR1 LNHDA and CDR2 SQIVND (reference sequence).

The gene calls are TRBV9 and TRBJ1-5; 7 nucleotides line up with TRBD1. Unmatched junction bases numbered 7, after V lost 0 bases and J lost 7 bases. CDR1 and CDR2 from the germline V gene are SGDLS and YYNGEE. The CDR3 has 15 amino acids. The CDR3 nucleotides read TGTGCCAGCAGCGTAGCGGCGGACAGGAACCAGCCCCAGCATTTT. It yields the protein CASSVAADRNQPQHF.

V is TRBV28 and J is TRBJ2-7; D may match TRBD1 or TRBD2 (5 bases each). The germline V and J ends were trimmed by 3 bases and 7 bases, with 13 bases remaining between them. Germline V CDR1 and CDR2: MDHEN, SYDVKM. The CDR3 spans 13 residues. Here the CDR3 reads CASSLGPRREQYF. CDR3 DNA: TGTGCCAGCAGTTTGGGACCCCGGCGGGAGCAGTACTTC.